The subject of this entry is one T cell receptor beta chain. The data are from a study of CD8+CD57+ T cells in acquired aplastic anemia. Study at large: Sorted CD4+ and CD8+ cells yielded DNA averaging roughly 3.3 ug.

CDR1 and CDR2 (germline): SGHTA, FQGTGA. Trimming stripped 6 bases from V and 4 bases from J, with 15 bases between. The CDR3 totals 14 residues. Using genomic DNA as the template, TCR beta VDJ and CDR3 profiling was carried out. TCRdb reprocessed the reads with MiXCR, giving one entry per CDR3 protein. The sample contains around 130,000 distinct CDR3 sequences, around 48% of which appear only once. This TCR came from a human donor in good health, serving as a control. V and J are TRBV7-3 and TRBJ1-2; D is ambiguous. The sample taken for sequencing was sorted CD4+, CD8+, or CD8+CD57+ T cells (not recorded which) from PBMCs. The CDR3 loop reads CASRSRTAGYGYTF. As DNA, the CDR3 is TGTGCCAGCAGGTCCCGGACGGCGGGCTATGGCTACACCTTC.